The next 20 T cell receptor beta chains were all read from a single sample in a study of control samples from healthy donors and cancer patients. This table comes from immunoSEQ multiplex PCR, and its TCRdb copy is limited to in-frame clones, with some not included. The table lists roughly 150,000 clones, 93% of them singletons. The sequenced sample consisted of blood. The source is a man between 18 and 35 years old in good health.

The chain links TRBV19 to TRBJ1-1; 9 positions agree with TRBD1. Germline lookup yields CDR1 LNHDA and CDR2 SQIVND (reference sequence). This CDR3 has 13 residues. With 7 bases clipped from V and 8 bases from J, the junction kept 8 bases outside the gene matches. The chain's CDR3 is CASIVGQGGEAFF. The CDR3 coding sequence is TGTGCCAGTATCGTGGGACAGGGAGGAGAAGCTTTCTTT.

The rearrangement joins TRBV7-2 to TRBJ1-1; D is possibly TRBD1 (5 bases). V lost 2 bases, J lost 3 bases, and 13 bases lay in between. Germline V gene sequence: CDR1 SGHTA, CDR2 FQGNSA. This CDR3 has 15 amino acids. The CDR3 DNA reads as TGTGCCAGCAGCTTAAGGGCAGCGGGGGACACTGAAGCTTTCTTT. It specifies CASSLRAAGDTEAFF.

As for this clone: The same CDR3 arises from other DNA sequences in this sample as well. The V call is TRBV29-1, the J call TRBJ1-1; 10 nucleotides agree with TRBD1. CDR3 length: 13 amino acids. Germline V CDR1 and CDR2: SQVTM, ANQGSEA. The J segment lost 3 bases and the V segment lost 6 bases, leaving 4 bases of the junction unmatched. The CDR3 spells CSVRTGGDTEAFF. CDR3 nucleotide sequence: TGCAGCGTGAGGACAGGGGGGGACACTGAAGCTTTCTTT.

As to this clone: The junction differs from germline at one of its ends, possibly a read error. Different DNA sequences within this sample yield the same CDR3. The rearrangement joins TRBV5-6 to TRBJ1-1, with D unresolved. This CDR3 comprises 15 residues. Germline values: CDR1 SGHDT, CDR2 YYEEEE. CDR3 region: CASSLLSAINTEAFF. CDR3 DNA sequence: TGTGCCAGCAGCTTGCTTTCCGCAATCAACACCGAAGCTTTCTTT. The whole variable domain, remainder taken from reference TRBV5-6 and TRBJ1-1, is DAGVTQSPTHLIKTRGQQVTLRCSPKSGHDTVSWYQQALGQGPQFIFQYYEEEERQRGNFPDRFSGHQFPNYSSELNVNALLLGDSALYLCASSLLSAINTEAFFGQGTRLTVV.

The chain uses TRBV28 and TRBJ1-6; a weak D match, TRBD1 (5 bases). Looked up from germline, CDR1 is MDHEN and CDR2 is SYDVKM. This CDR3 has 14 amino acids. The germline V and J ends were trimmed by 7 bases and 8 bases, with 15 bases remaining between them. CDR3 bases: TGTGCCAGCACCCCTCCAGGGAGGTATTCACCCCTCCACTTT. As protein: CASTPPGRYSPLHF.

The genes are TRBV6-2 or TRBV6-3 and TRBJ2-1, with TRBD2 matching 7 bases. V shed 0 bases, J shed 8 bases, and the junction held 7 bases outside the gene matches. Germline V gene lookup returns CDR1 MNHEY and CDR2 SVGEGT. CDR3 length: 15 residues. The CDR3, as DNA: TGTGCCAGCAGTTACTCGAGCGGACTAGTGGATGAGCAGTTCTTC. The encoded protein is CASSYSSGLVDEQFF.

The V call is TRBV30, the J call TRBJ2-3; TRBD1 matches 7 bases. The CDR3 consists of 15 residues. The V gene end was trimmed by 1 base and the J gene end by 2 bases; junction bases not matched to a gene: 6. Germline lookup yields CDR1 GTSNPN and CDR2 SVGIG (reference sequence). Here the CDR3 reads CAWSAGQTLTDTQYF. The CDR3, as DNA: TGTGCCTGGAGTGCGGGACAGACCCTCACAGATACGCAGTATTTT.

V and J are TRBV9 and TRBJ2-3, with D hard to call. The germline V and J ends were trimmed by 4 bases and 0 bases, with 12 bases remaining between them. The CDR3 extends over 15 amino acids. Germline V gene data show CDR1 as SGDLS and CDR2 as YYNGEE. CDR3 sequence (DNA): TGTGCCAGCAGCAAAACGTCTACTAGCACAGATACGCAGTATTTT. Translated, it gives CASSKTSTSTDTQYF.

CDR3 bases: TGTGCCAGCAGCTTAGAGGGACTCAACACTAGGACCCAGTACTTC. It translates to CASSLEGLNTRTQYF. The gene calls are TRBV7-2 and TRBJ2-5; TRBD2 is a possible D gene (6 bases). Trimming took off 1 base at V and 7 bases at J, with 16 bases between the two ends. The CDR3 totals 15 residues. CDR1 is SGHTA and CDR2 is FQGNSA in the germline V gene.

This sequence joins TRBV5-5 and TRBJ2-7; the match to TRBD1 covers 7 bases. The CDR3 sequence is 14 residues long. Germline V gene sequence: CDR1 SGHKS, CDR2 YYEKEE (reference sequence). V lost 6 bases to trimming and J lost 0 bases; unmatched junction nucleotides: 6. CDR3 nucleotide sequence: TGTGCCAGCACCACAGGGGTCAACTCCTACGAGCAGTACTTC. Translating it yields CASTTGVNSYEQYF.

This chain joins TRBV27 and TRBJ2-7, with TRBD1 identical over 9 bases. V was pared by 2 bases and J by 2 bases, with 10 bases of the junction left unmatched. There are 17 residues in the CDR3. Germline V gene data show CDR1 as MNHEY and CDR2 as SMNVEV (reference sequence). CDR3 in DNA: TGTGCCAGCAGTTTAGTGGGACAGGGAAAATTAACCTACGAGCAGTACTTC. As protein: CASSLVGQGKLTYEQYF.

The CDR3 spells CASSHRALTGVCGYGYTF. CDR3 nucleotide sequence: TGCGCCAGCAGTCACAGGGCCCTGACAGGGGTCTGTGGCTATGGCTACACCTTC. This sequence joins TRBV23-1 and TRBJ1-2, with 8 nucleotides matching TRBD1. TRBV23-1 is an open reading frame, and its role is uncertain. V was clipped by 3 bases and J by 4 bases; unmatched bases: 16. There are 18 residues in the CDR3.

The chain combines TRBV7-6 with TRBJ1-1; D is perhaps TRBD1 (5 bases). Germline V CDR1 and CDR2: SGHVS, FNYEAQ. The CDR3 runs to 15 residues. The germline V and J ends were trimmed by 1 base and 5 bases, with 14 bases remaining between them. The DNA of the CDR3 is TGTGCCAGCAGCTTAGTAGCAAGGGGTGAAACTGAAGCTTTCTTT. Protein sequence: CASSLVARGETEAFF.

The V and J genes are TRBV29-1 and TRBJ2-3; a possible D gene is TRBD2 (5 bases). The CDR3 runs 13 residues. Trimming pared 7 bases from V and 4 bases from J, leaving 15 bases between. CDR1 and CDR2 from the germline V gene are SQVTM and ANQGSEA. CDR3 region: CSEKAVAPDTQYF. CDR3 sequence (DNA): TGCAGCGAAAAAGCGGTGGCCCCAGATACGCAGTATTTT.

This chain joins TRBV19 and TRBJ1-1, with 9 nucleotides matching TRBD1. Germline V CDR1 and CDR2: LNHDA, SQIVND (reference sequence). This CDR3 is built from 17 residues. V gave up 3 bases and J gave up 0 bases; unmatched junction bases: 8. The CDR3 bases are TGTGCCAGTAGTATGATAGGACAGGGGCTCCTGAACACTGAAGCTTTCTTT. Residues: CASSMIGQGLLNTEAFF.

V is TRBV5-4 and J is TRBJ1-2; D uncertain. This CDR3 is built from 13 residues. Germline CDR1 is SGHNT and CDR2 is YYREEE (reference sequence). V was pared by 1 base and J by 0 bases, with 4 bases between. As DNA, the CDR3 is TGTGCCAGCAGCTTGAGAACTAACTATGGCTACACCTTC. This translates into CASSLRTNYGYTF.

J is TRBJ2-1 and V is TRBV5-1; D gene uncertain. The V gene's germline CDR1 is SGHRS and CDR2 YFSETQ. The CDR3 length is 13 residues. V dropped 1 base and J dropped 6 bases, with 8 bases sitting between them. CDR3 loop: CASSLLLRNEQFF. The CDR3, as DNA: TGCGCCAGCAGCTTGCTGCTCCGCAATGAGCAGTTCTTC.

This chain uses TRBV27 with TRBJ2-5; perhaps TRBD1 as D (5 bases). Germline CDR1 and CDR2: MNHEY and SMNVEV (reference sequence). The CDR3 length is 17 residues. V dropped 0 bases and J dropped 6 bases, with 20 bases sitting between them. The CDR3 reads CASSLSWSRDGFKTQYF. CDR3 nucleotide sequence: TGTGCCAGCAGTTTATCGTGGTCCAGGGATGGGTTTAAGACCCAGTACTTC.

The rearrangement joins TRBV29-1 to TRBJ2-2; 10 bases map to TRBD1. Germline V CDR1 and CDR2: SQVTM, ANQGSEA. With V trimmed by 4 bases and J by 7 bases, 9 bases remained unmatched. CDR3 length: 15 residues. The CDR3 DNA sequence: TGCAGCGTTGTGGGTGACAGGGGGCTGGTCGGGGAGCTGTTTTTT. It specifies CSVVGDRGLVGELFF.

The chain joins TRBV6-1 to TRBJ1-4, with D perhaps TRBD1 (6 bases). The V gene's germline CDR1 is MNHNS and CDR2 SASEGT. Trimming took off 2 bases at V and 5 bases at J, with 12 bases between the two ends. The CDR3 is 15 amino acids. The CDR3 DNA reads TGTGCCAGCAGTGAACTGTGGGGGCGCAATGAAAAACTGTTTTTT. As protein: CASSELWGRNEKLFF.